Shown below are 32 T cell receptor beta chains from a single sample sequenced in a study of blood T cell repertoires in COVID-19. Here immunoSEQ multiplex PCR was the method, and the copy in TCRdb shows in-frame clones only, minus some. The data show approximately 280,000 clones, around 87% seen once. The sequencing sample was made of peripheral blood. All receptors derive from a woman in her twenties or thirties who had recovered from COVID-19.

This clone is a singleton in its sample. The chain recombines TRBV7-9 with TRBJ1-2; 7 bases match TRBD1. Germline CDR1 and CDR2: SEHNR and FQNEAQ (reference sequence). This CDR3 comprises 12 residues. Trimming took 5 bases from V and 8 from J; bases not matched to a gene: 5. CDR3 protein: CASSATDRGYTF. As DNA, the CDR3 is TGTGCCAGCAGCGCAACGGACAGGGGCTACACCTTC.

J is TRBJ2-5 and V is TRBV30; 13 bases align to TRBD2. This CDR3 comprises 15 residues. CDR1 GTSNPN and CDR2 SVGIG come from the germline V gene (reference sequence). V gave up 3 bases and J gave up 5 bases; unmatched junction bases: 6. CDR3 sequence reads: CAWRTSGGGFETQYF. The CDR3 DNA follows: TGTGCCTGGAGAACTAGCGGGGGGGGTTTTGAGACCCAGTACTTC.

The chain is built from TRBV18 and TRBJ2-1; TRBD2 might be the D (6 bases). V dropped 0 bases and J dropped 8 bases, with 11 bases sitting between them. The CDR3 has 14 amino acids. Germline V gene sequence: CDR1 KGHSH, CDR2 LQKENI. As DNA, the CDR3 is TGTGCCAGCTCACCACCGACGGGGGACCATGAGCAGTTCTTC. Translating gives CASSPPTGDHEQFF. Looking up the rest from reference TRBV18 and TRBJ2-1 gives the full variable domain: NAGVMQNPRHLVRRRGQEARLRCSPMKGHSHVYWYRQLPEEGLKFMVYLQKENIIDESGMPKERFSAEFPKEGPSILRIQQVVRGDSAAYFCASSPPTGDHEQFFGPGTRLTVL.

V is TRBV5-1 and J is TRBJ2-1; no reliable D call. The germline V gene has CDR1 SGHRS and CDR2 YFSETQ. V dropped 0 bases and J dropped 0 bases, with 7 bases sitting between them. CDR3 length: 15 amino acids. CDR3 DNA: TGCGCCAGCAGCTTGGTACAGAGCTCCTACAATGAGCAGTTCTTC. Its translation is CASSLVQSSYNEQFF.

This clone appeared a few times. DNA of the CDR3: TGCAGCGTTGAAGATCGTGACAGCCAATACTCCTTCTTGTCTGGAAACACCATATATTTT. Protein sequence: CSVEDRDSQYSFLSGNTIYF. The rearrangement links TRBV29-1 to TRBJ1-3; tentative D call: TRBD1 (5 bases). V was shortened by 0 bases and J by 1 base, with 25 bases between the two germline ends. The germline V gene has CDR1 SQVTM and CDR2 ANQGSEA. This CDR3 region has 20 residues.

This chain uses TRBV5-1 with TRBJ2-4, with a possible D match to TRBD1 (6 bases). V lost 2 bases and J lost 0, with 18 bases in between. The germline gives CDR1 SGHRS, CDR2 YFSETQ. The CDR3 has 18 amino acids. As DNA, the CDR3 is TGCGCCAGCAGCTTAGATAGGGGGAGCATTCTAGCCAAAAACATTCAGTACTTC. Its translation: CASSLDRGSILAKNIQYF.

This chain joins TRBV13 and TRBJ1-4, with D maybe TRBD1 (5 bases). Germline assignment: CDR1 PRHDT and CDR2 FYEKMQ (reference sequence). CDR3 length equals 15 residues. The germline V and J ends were trimmed by 3 bases and 10 bases, with 18 bases remaining between them. CDR3 residues: CASSFRQRSVRKLFF. CDR3 nucleotide sequence: TGTGCCAGCAGCTTTCGACAGCGTTCCGTTAGAAAACTGTTTTTT.

V usage is TRBV5-1 and J usage is TRBJ1-3; D unclear. The CDR3 consists of 15 residues. V lost 7 bases, J lost 0 bases, and 14 bases lay in between. Germline V gene sequence: CDR1 SGHRS, CDR2 YFSETQ. The CDR3 nucleotides read TGCGCCAGCTCCCCTTCACGGTTCTCTGGAAACACCATATATTTT. Protein product: CASSPSRFSGNTIYF.

The chain employs TRBV7-9 and TRBJ2-5; maybe TRBD2 (5 bases). Germline values: CDR1 SEHNR, CDR2 FQNEAQ (reference sequence). This CDR3 spans 14 amino acids. V dropped 1 base and J dropped 4 bases, with 10 bases sitting between them. Written as DNA, the CDR3 is TGTGCCAGCAGCTTAGTGGGCAGCGGAGAGACCCAGTACTTC. It codes for CASSLVGSGETQYF.

This sequence joins TRBV6-5 and TRBJ1-5, with D perhaps TRBD1 (5 bases). This CDR3 comprises 13 residues. Between the trimmed V and J ends, which lost 6 bases and 3 bases, there was a span of 9 bases. The V gene's germline CDR1 is MNHEY and CDR2 SVGAGI. As DNA, the CDR3 is TGTGCCAGCAGCGCGGGGGTCAATCAGCCCCAGCATTTT. This codes for CASSAGVNQPQHF.

The gene calls are TRBV5-1 and TRBJ1-6, with D tentatively TRBD1 (5 bases). The germline CDR1 and CDR2 sequences are SGHRS and YFSETQ. The CDR3 sequence is 14 residues long. The ends were cut back, 0 bases at V and 10 bases at J, with 11 bases in the middle. CDR3 region: CASSLGRVGSPLHF. The CDR3 DNA is TGCGCCAGCAGCTTGGGCAGGGTTGGCTCACCCCTCCACTTT.

This clone was recorded only once. The chain links TRBV9 to TRBJ1-3, with D possibly TRBD1 on 5 matching bases. The germline CDR1 and CDR2 sequences are SGDLS and YYNGEE. V dropped 3 bases and J dropped 0 bases, with 13 bases sitting between them. The CDR3 length is 16 residues. The CDR3 nucleotides are TGTGCCAGCAGCGCATCCGACAGTCTCTCTGGAAACACCATATATTTT. It codes for CASSASDSLSGNTIYF.

The chain is built from TRBV7-9 and TRBJ1-1; tentative D call: TRBD1 (5 bases). Trimming removed 0 bases at V and 6 bases at J, with 8 bases between. Germline CDR1 and CDR2: SEHNR and FQNEAQ (reference sequence). The CDR3 covers 13 residues. CDR3 sequence: CASSLAPRAEAFF. Here the CDR3 DNA reads TGTGCCAGCAGCTTAGCCCCCAGGGCTGAAGCTTTCTTT.

The chain links TRBV5-1 to TRBJ2-3, with D tentatively TRBD1 (6 bases). The V and J ends lost 5 bases and 0 bases respectively, with 10 bases between them. The CDR3 length is 14 residues. Germline loops: CDR1 SGHRS, CDR2 YFSETQ. The CDR3 DNA sequence: TGCGCCAGCAGATGGGACACCAGCACAGATACGCAGTATTTT. It is translated as CASRWDTSTDTQYF.

V gene TRBV27 combines with J gene TRBJ2-2, with D perhaps matching TRBD1 (6 bases). V lost 3 bases and J 5 bases, leaving 10 bases between the germline ends. From germline, CDR1 is MNHEY and CDR2 SMNVEV (reference sequence). This CDR3 has 14 amino acids. The CDR3 DNA follows: TGTGCCAGCAGTTTCCAGGGGAGAACCGGGGAGCTGTTTTTT. Protein product: CASSFQGRTGELFF.

This clone has only a few counts. This rearrangement joins TRBV5-6 to TRBJ1-1, with 9 bases identical to TRBD1. V shed 1 base, J shed 2 bases, and the junction held 0 bases outside the gene matches. Germline V gives CDR1 SGHDT, CDR2 YYEEEE. The CDR3 totals 14 residues. The CDR3 nucleotides read TGTGCCAGCAGCTTGACAGGGGGCAACACTGAAGCTTTCTTT. It codes for CASSLTGGNTEAFF.

The chain joins TRBV18 to TRBJ1-1, with D maybe TRBD1 (5 bases). V was trimmed by 0 bases and J by 0 bases, leaving 11 bases between them. Germline CDR1 KGHSH, CDR2 LQKENI. The CDR3 is made up of 16 amino acids. The CDR3 nucleotides read TGTGCCAGCTCACCACCTACAGGTTATATGAACACTGAAGCTTTCTTT. It specifies CASSPPTGYMNTEAFF.

This clone occurred a few times. The chain couples TRBV16 to TRBJ1-5; a weak D match, TRBD1 (5 bases). V dropped 4 bases and J dropped 4 bases, with 14 bases sitting between them. There are 15 residues in the CDR3. Germline CDR1 reads KGHSY; CDR2 reads FQNENV. The CDR3 nucleotides are TGTGCCAGCAGCCCATCTTTCCAGGGTAATCAGCCCCAGCATTTT. Translated: CASSPSFQGNQPQHF.

The chain is built from TRBV11-1 and TRBJ1-2, with D unresolved. The length of the CDR3 is 13 residues. Trimming stripped 3 bases from V and 6 bases from J, with 11 bases between. CDR1 is SGHAT, CDR2 FQDESV, per germline (reference sequence). The CDR3 DNA reads as TGTGCCAGCAGCTTGCGGGGAGCCGATGGCTACACCTTC. This codes for CASSLRGADGYTF.

The chain employs TRBV7-6 and TRBJ2-3; D is possibly TRBD1 (6 bases). The V and J ends lost 1 base and 2 bases respectively, with 10 bases between them. The length of the CDR3 is 15 residues. Germline V lookup: CDR1 SGHVS, CDR2 FNYEAQ. The CDR3 nucleotides read TGTGCCAGCAGCTTAGGGGGGCAGATCACAGATACGCAGTATTTT. Translation gives CASSLGGQITDTQYF.

The gene calls are TRBV7-2 and TRBJ2-5, with 8 bases that match TRBD2. The germline V gene encodes CDR1 SGHTA and CDR2 FQGNSA. The trim removed 7 bases at V and 7 bases at J, leaving 14 bases unmatched. The CDR3 consists of 15 residues. The CDR3 nucleotides are TGTGCCAGCATCGCCCGAGCGGGAGTCCTCGGGACCCAGTACTTC. Translation: CASIARAGVLGTQYF.

The chain combines TRBV2 with TRBJ1-5; maybe TRBD1 (5 bases). The CDR3 runs 12 residues. The V gene's germline CDR1 is SNHLY and CDR2 FYNNEI. The V end lost 6 bases, the J end lost 9 bases, and 12 bases lay between the germline ends. The DNA for the CDR3 is TGTGCCAGCAGCAGGGATACGCTGCCCCAGCATTTT. Amino acid sequence: CASSRDTLPQHF. Combining the CDR3 with reference TRBV2 and TRBJ1-5 gives the whole variable domain EPEVTQTPSHQVTQMGQEVILRCVPISNHLYFYWYRQILGQKVEFLVSFYNNEISEKSEIFDDQFSVERPDGSNFTLKIRSTKLEDSAMYFCASSRDTLPQHFGDGTRLSIL.

This clone was observed once. The DNA for the CDR3 is TGTGCCTGGAGTGTCAGGGAACACTCTGGAAACACCATATATTTT. The encoded protein is CAWSVREHSGNTIYF. V gene TRBV30 combines with J gene TRBJ1-3, with TRBD1 as a possible D gene (5 bases). CDR1 and CDR2 from the germline V gene are GTSNPN and SVGIG (reference sequence). The CDR3 covers 15 residues. V lost 0 bases and J 0 bases, leaving 9 bases between the germline ends.

This chain links TRBV2 with TRBJ2-1; D uncertain. There are 13 residues in the CDR3. Looked up from germline, CDR1 is SNHLY and CDR2 is FYNNEI. The V gene lost 8 bases and the J gene lost 5 bases, with 13 bases spanning the gap. CDR3 bases: TGTGCCAGCGGCGCCGCTAGGAACAATGAGCAGTTCTTC. Protein: CASGAARNNEQFF.

This chain uses TRBV27 with TRBJ2-1; D not resolved. Germline lookup yields CDR1 MNHEY and CDR2 SMNVEV (reference sequence). This CDR3 region has 12 residues. Trimming stripped 3 bases from V and 6 bases from J, with 6 bases between. CDR3 loop: CASSFSPNEQFF. The CDR3 DNA reads as TGTGCCAGCAGTTTTAGCCCCAATGAGCAGTTCTTC.

The chain joins TRBV7-2 to TRBJ2-4; no reliable D call. CDR1 and CDR2 from the germline V gene are SGHTA and FQGNSA. The CDR3 runs 14 residues. The V end was cut by 5 bases, the J end by 0 bases, with 8 bases between. The CDR3 reads CASSQTLAKNIQYF. DNA of the CDR3: TGTGCCAGCAGCCAGACACTAGCCAAAAACATTCAGTACTTC.

This sequence joins TRBV5-1 and TRBJ2-2; 7 bases match TRBD1. The CDR3 totals 15 residues. V gave up 4 bases and J gave up 0 bases; unmatched junction bases: 3. CDR1 and CDR2 (germline): SGHRS, YFSETQ. The CDR3 loop reads CASSQQGANTGELFF. The CDR3 bases are TGCGCCAGCAGCCAGCAGGGGGCGAACACCGGGGAGCTGTTTTTT.

The V and J genes are TRBV6-4 and TRBJ1-5, with D possibly matching TRBD1 (5 bases). The germline CDR1 and CDR2 sequences are MRHNA and SNTAGT. This CDR3 has 13 residues. V was pared by 5 bases and J by 7 bases, with 12 bases between. The CDR3 loop reads CASSIQAGQPQHF. In DNA form, the CDR3 reads TGTGCCAGCAGTATACAGGCTGGGCAGCCCCAGCATTTT.

This chain uses TRBV10-1 with TRBJ2-1, with 11 bases that match TRBD2. The CDR3 is 15 amino acids. The junction had 4 bases not matched to a gene; V was cut back by 0 bases and J by 9 bases. Germline V CDR1 and CDR2: WNHNN, SYGVQD (reference sequence). DNA of the CDR3: TGCGCCAGCAGTGAGTCGACTAGCGGGGTGGCTGAGCAGTTCTTC. Protein product: CASSESTSGVAEQFF.

This chain connects TRBV7-2 to TRBJ1-1, with TRBD1 matching 7 bases. CDR1 is SGHTA and CDR2 is FQGNSA in the germline V gene. The CDR3 consists of 15 residues. The junction had 7 bases not matched to a gene; V was cut back by 4 bases and J by 2 bases. The DNA of the CDR3 is TGTGCCAGCAGCTGGTCGACAGGGCAAAACACTGAAGCTTTCTTT. This sequence encodes CASSWSTGQNTEAFF.

The chain combines TRBV28 with TRBJ2-1; 9 bases fit TRBD2. With V trimmed by 4 bases and J by 7 bases, 5 bases remained unmatched. The CDR3 has 14 residues. Germline CDR1 and CDR2: MDHEN and SYDVKM. The CDR3 loop is CASSSRSGRNEQFF. CDR3 in DNA: TGTGCCAGCAGTTCCCGGAGCGGGAGGAATGAGCAGTTCTTC.

The chain joins TRBV28 to TRBJ2-1; D is ambiguous. Deletions cut 3 bases from V and 0 bases from J, with 9 bases between. Germline loops: CDR1 MDHEN, CDR2 SYDVKM. This CDR3 comprises 15 residues. CDR3 coding DNA: TGTGCCAGCAGTTTCACCCTAAGCTCCTACAATGAGCAGTTCTTC. Translated: CASSFTLSSYNEQFF.